The TCR beta chain described here comes from a study of identical twins. From the 5' RACE reads, TCRdb called clonotypes with MiXCR, one entry per CDR3 protein. The table lists around 160,000 distinct CDR3 sequences, around 3.4% of them singletons. This clonotype has ten or more counts. This TCR came from a man younger than 30 in good health. Source material: memory T cells sorted from blood.

The CDR3 nucleotides are TGTGCCTGGTTCGGGACTAGCGATCGTGAGCAGTTCTTC. This gives the protein CAWFGTSDREQFF. The rearrangement uses TRBV30 and TRBJ2-1, with 10 bases lining up with TRBD2. After removal of 5 bases from V and 9 bases from J, the junction contained 7 bases not matched to a gene. Germline V gene data show CDR1 as GTSNPN and CDR2 as SVGIG (reference sequence). The CDR3 extends over 13 amino acids.